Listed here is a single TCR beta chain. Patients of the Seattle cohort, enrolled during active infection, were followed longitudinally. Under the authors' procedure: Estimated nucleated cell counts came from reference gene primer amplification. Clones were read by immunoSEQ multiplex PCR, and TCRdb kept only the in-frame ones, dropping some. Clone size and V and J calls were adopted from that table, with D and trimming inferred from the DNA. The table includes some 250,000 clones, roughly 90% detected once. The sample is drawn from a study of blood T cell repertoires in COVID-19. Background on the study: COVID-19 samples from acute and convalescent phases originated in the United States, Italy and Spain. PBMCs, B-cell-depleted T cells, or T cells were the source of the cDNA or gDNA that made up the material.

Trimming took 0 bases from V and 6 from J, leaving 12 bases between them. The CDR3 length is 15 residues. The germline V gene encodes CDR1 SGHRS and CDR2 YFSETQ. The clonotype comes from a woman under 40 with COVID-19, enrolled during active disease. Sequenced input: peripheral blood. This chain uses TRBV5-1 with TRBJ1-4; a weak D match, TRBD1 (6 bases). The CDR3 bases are TGCGCCAGCAGCTTGGGTGGCAGGGGCGATGAAAAACTGTTTTTT. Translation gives CASSLGGRGDEKLFF.